The 5 T cell receptor beta chains reported below all come from one sample, sequenced in a study of regulatory T cells in long-lasting Graves disease. Arm-PCR of CDR3 regions with iRepertoire HTBI primers generated TCR beta libraries. In TCRdb, the multiplex PCR reads were re-called with MiXCR into one record per CDR3 protein. This sample has roughly 420,000 distinct CDR3 sequences, with around 17% found just once. Time point specified: newly diagnosed GD, antithyroid drugs for less than 3 months. Generation of the TCR library employed RNA extracted from PBMCs. This same sample was also taken into another study, of T cells in Graves' hyperthyroidism and ophthalmopathy.

Here the sequenced sample was peripheral blood mononuclear cells (PBMCs), taken at new diagnosis, from a patient treated with antithyroid drugs. These receptors were taken from a woman aged 25 to 39 with Graves disease.

Concerning this clonotype itself: This clone may be a read error of a much larger clone one base away. CDR3 in DNA: TGCAGTGCTCCCTTCGGCGACGAAAGAACAGGGGCGGGGGGCTACACCTTC. Amino acid sequence: CSAPFGDERTGAGGYTF. The chain joins TRBV20-1 to TRBJ1-2; 7 nucleotides line up with TRBD1. V was pared by 5 bases and J by 8 bases, with 23 bases of the junction left unmatched. The CDR3 extends over 17 amino acids. Germline V gives CDR1 DFQATT, CDR2 SNEGSKA (reference sequence).

This clonotype has ten or more counts. The chain carries TRBV18 and TRBJ1-2; D gene unclear. This CDR3 is built from 13 residues. Looked up from germline, CDR1 is KGHSH and CDR2 is LQKENI. V lost 2 bases, J lost 6 bases, and 10 bases lay in between. In DNA, the CDR3 is TGTGCCAGCTCACCAGAGGTTGGACATGGCTACACCTTC. This encodes CASSPEVGHGYTF.

The gene calls are TRBV28 and TRBJ2-2, with a tentative D call TRBD2 (6 bases). From germline, CDR1 is MDHEN and CDR2 SYDVKM. The CDR3 length is 16 residues. Trimming left V 6 bases short and J 2 bases short, with 16 bases between. The CDR3 sequence: CASSLTPGVNTGELFF. The CDR3 DNA is TGTGCCAGCAGCCTGACTCCGGGAGTAAACACCGGGGAGCTGTTTTTT.

This clonotype was counted a few times. V is TRBV19 and J is TRBJ2-2, with 9 bases identical to TRBD2. CDR1 and CDR2 (germline): LNHDA, SQIVND (reference sequence). The CDR3 has 15 amino acids. Trimming took 8 bases from V and 7 from J; bases not matched to a gene: 11. CDR3 DNA: TGTGCCAGTGATCCGGCGGGAGGGCCAAGCGGGGAGCTGTTTTTT. This codes for CASDPAGGPSGELFF.

This clonotype was counted at least ten times. The rearrangement uses TRBV30 and TRBJ1-4; D might be TRBD1 (5 bases). Trimming cost V 7 bases and J 8 bases, with 14 bases left between them. CDR1 GTSNPN and CDR2 SVGIG come from the germline V gene (reference sequence). The CDR3 loop spans 12 amino acids. CDR3 bases: TGTGCCTCCAGGGCGGTGGGGGAAAAACTGTTTTTT. The encoded protein is CASRAVGEKLFF.